This TCR beta chain was identified during a study of T-cell reconstitution after alpha-beta-depleted transplantation in children. Library preparation (for TCRbeta) was performed with unique molecular identifiers. MiXCR, run by TCRdb on the PCR reads, gives a single entry per CDR3 protein. The sample lists 90,000 to 95,000 distinct CDR3 sequences, about 12% seen once, with roughly 13% in the top ten. CDR3 size: 14 residues. Germline V gene sequence: CDR1 SSHAT, CDR2 FNYEAQ (reference sequence). Between the trimmed V and J ends, which lost 5 bases and 7 bases, there was a span of 15 bases. The sequence derives from a human donor who donated a stem cell graft to a child with inherited bone marrow failure. The sequencing here drew on PBMCs from the stem cell graft donor, taken from the stem cell graft. The rearrangement links TRBV7-7 to TRBJ2-1; TRBD1 or TRBD2 may be the D gene (5 bases each). The CDR3 sequence: CASSAGIGVNEQFF. In DNA, the CDR3 is TGTGCCAGCAGCGCCGGGATAGGGGTGAATGAGCAGTTCTTC.